One and the same sample provided the 32 T cell receptor beta chains below, sequenced in a study of T cells in Graves' hyperthyroidism and ophthalmopathy. RNA transcripts gave rise to amplified TCR beta CDR3 regions. The HTBI primer set was used in a first-round RT-PCR of the TCR CDR3. TCRdb reprocessed the multiplex PCR reads via MiXCR and lists one record per CDR3 protein. This sample has some 550,000 distinct CDR3 sequences, with approximately 15% found just once. Sequenced sample: blood. Receptors were obtained from a woman aged 40 to 55 with Graves' ophthalmopathy.

This clonotype was observed at least ten times. This chain connects TRBV18 to TRBJ2-5, with 8 nucleotides matching TRBD1. V shed 3 bases, J shed 3 bases, and the junction held 6 bases outside the gene matches. CDR1 and CDR2 from the germline V gene are KGHSH and LQKENI. The CDR3 totals 15 residues. DNA for the CDR3: TGTGCCAGCTCACCGGACAGGGTCGGTGAAGAGACCCAGTACTTC. Its translation is CASSPDRVGEETQYF.

The chain uses TRBV11-2 and TRBJ2-1, with 9 bases lining up with TRBD2. The CDR3 totals 15 residues. Per the germline V gene, CDR1 is SGHAT and CDR2 is FQNNGV. After removal of 6 bases from V and 6 bases from J, the junction contained 9 bases not matched to a gene. The CDR3 spells CASRSGTSNFNEQFF. The CDR3 DNA reads TGTGCCAGCAGGTCCGGGACTAGCAATTTCAATGAGCAGTTCTTC.

In its sample, this clonotype was seen many times. V and J are TRBV6-1 and TRBJ2-1, with D maybe TRBD2 (7 bases). Trimming removed 2 bases at V and 6 bases at J, with 20 bases between. CDR3 length: 17 amino acids. Germline V gene data show CDR1 as MNHNS and CDR2 as SASEGT. The CDR3 is CASSENLGGGALNEQFF. CDR3 nucleotide sequence: TGTGCCAGCAGTGAAAATTTAGGAGGGGGGGCTCTCAATGAGCAGTTCTTC.

Ten or more counts support this clonotype. The chain combines TRBV12-3 or TRBV12-4 with TRBJ1-2, with 7 positions matching TRBD1. Trimming at V came to 6 bases and at J to 5 bases, leaving 3 bases not matched to a gene. The CDR3 covers 12 residues. CDR3 loop: CASSPRGYGYTF. Written as DNA, the CDR3 is TGTGCCAGCAGCCCCAGGGGGTATGGCTACACCTTC.

In this sample, this clonotype turned up once. The chain recombines TRBV20-1 with TRBJ2-4; TRBD2 might be the D (5 bases). Trimming took 1 base from V and 8 from J, leaving 18 bases between them. The germline V gene encodes CDR1 DFQATT and CDR2 SNEGSKA (reference sequence). There are 15 residues in the CDR3. The CDR3, as DNA: TGCAGTGCTAGAGCAACTACGGGGTCCAAGGACATTCAGTACTTC. It encodes CSARATTGSKDIQYF.

The V and J genes are TRBV19 and TRBJ1-5, with no clear D. Germline CDR1 and CDR2: LNHDA and SQIVND (reference sequence). V was shortened by 4 bases and J by 4 bases, with 5 bases between the two germline ends. There are 12 residues in the CDR3. The CDR3 sequence: CASSTQNQPQHF. The CDR3 nucleotides read TGTGCCAGTAGTACCCAAAATCAGCCCCAGCATTTT.

This clonotype was detected a few times. This rearrangement joins TRBV11-2 to TRBJ1-4; D is possibly TRBD1 (6 bases). Per the germline V gene, CDR1 is SGHAT and CDR2 is FQNNGV. There are 15 residues in the CDR3. V dropped 4 bases and J dropped 8 bases, with 17 bases sitting between them. The CDR3: CASSSPRGPNEKLFF. Here the CDR3 DNA reads TGTGCCAGCAGCTCTCCACGGGGGCCAAACGAAAAACTGTTTTTT.

This clonotype was seen ten or more times. The J gene is TRBJ2-5, the V gene TRBV5-1, with 12 positions matching TRBD2. This CDR3 is 15 amino acids long. CDR1 is SGHRS, CDR2 YFSETQ, per germline. V was clipped by 5 bases and J by 5 bases; unmatched bases: 7. CDR3 region: CASRGWTSGKETQYF. As DNA, the CDR3 is TGCGCCAGCAGGGGATGGACTAGCGGGAAGGAGACCCAGTACTTC.

The V and J genes are TRBV19 and TRBJ2-6; D is ambiguous. The ends were cut back, 1 base at V and 3 bases at J, with 4 bases in the middle. Per germline, CDR1 LNHDA and CDR2 SQIVND (reference sequence). The CDR3 consists of 14 residues. CDR3 coding DNA: TGTGCCAGTAGTATAGGCGGTGGGGCCAACGTCCTGACTTTC. Its protein product is CASSIGGGANVLTF.

The chain uses TRBV11-2 and TRBJ2-3; D may be TRBD1 (6 bases). With 4 bases removed from V and 0 bases from J, the gap between germline ends came to 11 bases. The CDR3 totals 15 residues. Germline CDR1 is SGHAT and CDR2 is FQNNGV. The CDR3 spells CASSSLQGSTDTQYF. The CDR3 bases are TGTGCCAGCAGCTCTCTCCAGGGGAGCACAGATACGCAGTATTTT. The whole variable domain, remainder taken from reference TRBV11-2 and TRBJ2-3, is EAGVAQSPRYKIIEKRQSVAFWCNPISGHATLYWYQQILGQGPKLLIQFQNNGVVDDSQLPKDRFSAERLKGVDSTLKIQPAKLEDSAVYLCASSSLQGSTDTQYFGPGTRLTVL.

This clonotype came up a few times. The chain couples TRBV20-1 to TRBJ2-1; weak D call: TRBD2 (5 bases). The germline V gene has CDR1 DFQATT and CDR2 SNEGSKA (reference sequence). The CDR3 consists of 14 residues. Trimming cost V 3 bases and J 4 bases, with 13 bases left between them. CDR3 bases: TGCAGTGCTAGTTTTCCCCCGGGATACAATGAGCAGTTCTTC. Translation: CSASFPPGYNEQFF.

This clonotype appeared many times. The chain is built from TRBV27 and TRBJ2-3; 10 nucleotides agree with TRBD2. The length of the CDR3 is 17 residues. Trimming removed 5 bases from V and 0 bases from J; junction bases left unmatched: 8. Germline lookup yields CDR1 MNHEY and CDR2 SMNVEV (reference sequence). The CDR3: CASSLRTSGHSTDTQYF. The CDR3 bases are TGTGCCAGCAGTCTCAGGACTAGCGGCCATAGCACAGATACGCAGTATTTT.

This clonotype appeared once. CDR3 residues: CASSFSGRSSGYTF. The CDR3 DNA reads as TGTGCCAGCAGTTTTTCAGGGCGGTCTTCTGGCTACACCTTC. The chain joins TRBV27 to TRBJ1-2, with D tentatively TRBD1 (5 bases). Trimming took 3 bases from V and 7 from J, leaving 15 bases between them. CDR3 length: 14 amino acids. The germline V gene has CDR1 MNHEY and CDR2 SMNVEV (reference sequence).

This clonotype has only a few counts. This chain links TRBV11-2 with TRBJ1-2, with D perhaps TRBD1 (6 bases). CDR3 length: 14 residues. The germline CDR1 and CDR2 sequences are SGHAT and FQNNGV. The V end lost 4 bases, the J end lost 1 base, and 10 bases lay between the germline ends. CDR3 nucleotide sequence: TGTGCCAGCAGCTCCTGGACAGTTAACTATGGCTACACCTTC. The encoded protein is CASSSWTVNYGYTF.

This clonotype was counted at least ten times. The rearrangement joins TRBV5-6 to TRBJ2-3; 14 bases agree with TRBD2. V gave up 4 bases and J gave up 4 bases; unmatched junction bases: 8. The germline V gene has CDR1 SGHDT and CDR2 YYEEEE. The CDR3 runs to 17 residues. CDR3 loop: CASSGGGLAGVADTQYF. DNA for the CDR3: TGTGCCAGCAGCGGCGGGGGACTAGCGGGAGTTGCAGATACGCAGTATTTT.

This clonotype has ten or more counts. The CDR3 here is CSARGQYSNQPQHF. The CDR3, as DNA: TGCAGTGCTAGAGGACAGTATAGCAATCAGCCCCAGCATTTT. The rearrangement joins TRBV20-1 to TRBJ1-5; D possibly corresponds to TRBD1 (5 bases). The length of the CDR3 is 14 residues. V was clipped by 1 base and J by 0 bases, with 7 bases between them. CDR1 is DFQATT, CDR2 SNEGSKA, per germline (reference sequence).

This clonotype was picked up a small number of times. The chain links TRBV7-3 to TRBJ2-1; TRBD2 might be the D (6 bases). V was pared by 2 bases and J by 5 bases, with 10 bases between. The CDR3 loop spans 14 amino acids. The germline V gene has CDR1 SGHTA and CDR2 FQGTGA. The CDR3 loop is CASSLQRRDNEQFF. CDR3 nucleotide sequence: TGTGCCAGCAGCTTACAGCGGAGGGACAATGAGCAGTTCTTC.

This clonotype was counted at least ten times. V is TRBV2 and J is TRBJ2-3; D not certain. Germline assignment: CDR1 SNHLY and CDR2 FYNNEI. Trimming pared 0 bases from V and 0 bases from J, leaving 7 bases between. The CDR3 has 15 amino acids. This chain's CDR3 is CASSEAQTSTDTQYF. The CDR3 DNA follows: TGTGCCAGCAGTGAAGCACAAACTAGCACAGATACGCAGTATTTT.

There are many counts of this clonotype. The rearrangement joins TRBV19 to TRBJ2-1; TRBD2 might be the D (7 bases). Trimming took off 3 bases at V and 5 bases at J, with 17 bases between the two ends. In germline, CDR1 is LNHDA, CDR2 SQIVND (reference sequence). The CDR3 length is 16 residues. The CDR3 DNA reads TGTGCCAGTAGTATGGGGGGGCTAACTAGTAACAATGAGCAGTTCTTC. Its protein is CASSMGGLTSNNEQFF.

A few counts support this clonotype. A read error may be the cause here, since a much bigger clone is one base away. The genes are TRBV25-1 and TRBJ1-4; D possibly corresponds to TRBD1 (6 bases). This CDR3 contains 15 residues. CDR1 MGHDK and CDR2 SYGVNS come from the germline V gene. DNA of the CDR3: TGTACCAGCAGTCCCCGGGACACTCCGAATGAAAAACTGTTTTTT. As protein: CTSSPRDTPNEKLFF.

The J gene is TRBJ2-2, the V gene TRBV11-3; tentatively, D is TRBD1 or TRBD2 (5 bases each). The germline V gene encodes CDR1 SGHNT and CDR2 YENEEA. The CDR3 has 14 amino acids. Trimming took 4 bases from V and 6 from J, leaving 12 bases between them. CDR3 coding DNA: TGTGCCAGCAGCTCCGGGACCCACTCCGGGGAGCTGTTTTTT. Translation: CASSSGTHSGELFF. Using reference TRBV11-3 and TRBJ2-2 for the parts outside the CDR3, the full variable domain is EAGVVQSPRYKIIEKKQPVAFWCNPISGHNTLYWYLQNLGQGPELLIRYENEEAVDDSQLPKDRFSAERLKGVDSTLKIQPAELGDSAVYLCASSSGTHSGELFFGEGSRLTVL.

The chain links TRBV7-9 to TRBJ2-1, with TRBD2 matching 12 bases. The junction had 15 bases not matched to a gene; V was cut back by 5 bases and J by 4 bases. CDR1 and CDR2 (germline): SEHNR, FQNEAQ (reference sequence). The CDR3 covers 19 residues. The CDR3 DNA sequence: TGTGCCAGCAGCCAGCCGGGAGCTACCGGGACTAGCGGGTACAATGAGCAGTTCTTC. It is translated as CASSQPGATGTSGYNEQFF.

This clonotype was seen more than once but under ten times. The rearrangement uses TRBV19 and TRBJ2-3, with 7 nucleotides matching TRBD2. Trimming removed 3 bases from V and 2 bases from J; junction bases left unmatched: 5. The V gene's germline CDR1 is LNHDA and CDR2 SQIVND (reference sequence). The CDR3 covers 15 residues. The CDR3 DNA follows: TGTGCCAGTAGTATGGTAGCGGGCAACACAGATACGCAGTATTTT. It translates to CASSMVAGNTDTQYF.

The chain couples TRBV27 to TRBJ2-3; 8 nucleotides agree with TRBD1. CDR1 MNHEY and CDR2 SMNVEV come from the germline V gene (reference sequence). V was clipped by 7 bases and J by 2 bases; unmatched bases: 11. The CDR3 spans 16 residues. In nucleotides, the CDR3 is TGTGCCAGCAAGATAACGACAGGGGTGGTCACAGATACGCAGTATTTT. The encoded protein is CASKITTGVVTDTQYF.

This clonotype was picked up many times. This chain links TRBV11-2 with TRBJ2-3, with D perhaps TRBD2 (5 bases). The CDR3 contains 14 residues. V dropped 5 bases and J dropped 8 bases, with 17 bases sitting between them. Germline values: CDR1 SGHAT, CDR2 FQNNGV. The CDR3, as DNA: TGTGCCAGCAGCCCACTGCGGGCCTCTCGTACGCAGTATTTT. This translates into CASSPLRASRTQYF. Using reference TRBV11-2 and TRBJ2-3 for the parts outside the CDR3, the full variable domain is EAGVAQSPRYKIIEKRQSVAFWCNPISGHATLYWYQQILGQGPKLLIQFQNNGVVDDSQLPKDRFSAERLKGVDSTLKIQPAKLEDSAVYLCASSPLRASRTQYFGPGTRLTVL.

This clonotype was observed a handful of times. This chain uses TRBV18 with TRBJ1-1, with unresolved D. Germline V gives CDR1 KGHSH, CDR2 LQKENI. The CDR3 is made up of 12 amino acids. V dropped 8 bases and J dropped 5 bases, with 12 bases sitting between them. The CDR3 protein is CASRPVETEAFF. The CDR3 nucleotides read TGTGCCAGCCGCCCAGTGGAGACTGAAGCTTTCTTT.

This clonotype was counted a few times. The chain couples TRBV7-9 to TRBJ1-1, with D hard to call. This CDR3 spans 14 amino acids. The V and J ends lost 5 bases and 0 bases respectively, with 10 bases between them. Germline CDR1 SEHNR, CDR2 FQNEAQ (reference sequence). The CDR3: CASSGLRLNTEAFF. The CDR3 DNA reads TGTGCCAGCAGCGGACTTCGTTTGAACACTGAAGCTTTCTTT. Full variable domain (outside the CDR3, taken from reference TRBV7-9 and TRBJ1-1): DTGVSQNPRHKITKRGQNVTFRCDPISEHNRLYWYRQTLGQGPEFLTYFQNEAQLEKSRLLSDRFSAERPKGSFSTLEIQRTEQGDSAMYLCASSGLRLNTEAFFGQGTRLTVV.

This clonotype occurred many times. The gene calls are TRBV28 and TRBJ1-1; TRBD1 is a possible D gene (6 bases). Germline lookup yields CDR1 MDHEN and CDR2 SYDVKM. The CDR3 spans 15 residues. V shed 7 bases and J shed 6 bases, with 21 bases lying between them. CDR3 sequence: CASNPQEGGSSEAFF. The CDR3 DNA reads as TGTGCCAGCAACCCCCAGGAGGGGGGGAGCTCTGAAGCTTTCTTT.

This clonotype was observed at least ten times. The chain couples TRBV2 to TRBJ2-3; 13 bases agree with TRBD2. Germline V CDR1 and CDR2: SNHLY, FYNNEI. This CDR3 spans 17 amino acids. V lost 4 bases, J lost 2 bases, and 6 bases stayed unmatched. CDR3 bases: TGTGCCAGCAGTGTACTAGCGGGAGGGAGGGACACAGATACGCAGTATTTT. This gives the protein CASSVLAGGRDTDTQYF.

The V call is TRBV3-1, the J call TRBJ1-5; unclear D gene. Germline CDR1 reads LGHDT; CDR2 reads YNNKEL (reference sequence). CDR3 length equals 12 residues. The germline V and J ends were trimmed by 7 bases and 0 bases, with 4 bases remaining between them. The CDR3 DNA is TGTGCCAGCACTGATAGCAATCAGCCCCAGCATTTT. This gives the protein CASTDSNQPQHF. The full variable domain, its missing parts supplied by reference TRBV3-1 and TRBJ1-5, is DTAVSQTPKYLVTQMGNDKSIKCEQNLGHDTMYWYKQDSKKFLKIMFSYNNKELIINETVPNRFSPKSPDKAHLNLHINSLELGDSAVYFCASTDSNQPQHFGDGTRLSIL.

The chain carries TRBV19 and TRBJ1-1, with TRBD1 matching 7 bases. The V gene's germline CDR1 is LNHDA and CDR2 SQIVND (reference sequence). This CDR3 contains 16 residues. Trimming removed 6 bases from V and 4 bases from J; junction bases left unmatched: 14. The CDR3 DNA reads TGTGCCAGTAGGAGCCGGGACAGCCTACTTGTCACTGAAGCTTTCTTT. Its protein is CASRSRDSLLVTEAFF.

The V and J genes are TRBV24-1 and TRBJ2-2; D might be TRBD1 or TRBD2, each matching 5 bases. CDR1 is KGHDR and CDR2 is SFDVKD in the germline V gene. Trimming cost V 4 bases and J 6 bases, with 11 bases left between them. The length of the CDR3 is 14 residues. Written as DNA, the CDR3 is TGTGCCACCAGTGACCCTGGGACCGCCGGGGAGCTGTTTTTT. Protein product: CATSDPGTAGELFF.